One and the same sample provided the 22 T cell receptor beta chains below, sequenced in a study of neurological immune-mediated disorders. TCRdb itself ran the 5' RACE reads through MiXCR, one entry per CDR3 protein. The profile shows about 50,000 distinct CDR3 sequences, 1.9% of them singletons. The sample consisted of PBMCs. The receptor source for this set is a woman in her thirties or forties with multiple sclerosis.

This clonotype was recorded many times. V and J are TRBV20-1 and TRBJ1-1; D is possibly TRBD1 (6 bases). The germline CDR1 and CDR2 sequences are DFQATT and SNEGSKA (reference sequence). V dropped 0 bases and J dropped 3 bases, with 17 bases sitting between them. The CDR3 runs 16 residues. Here the CDR3 reads CSAREGAMGVHTEAFF. CDR3 DNA: TGCAGTGCTAGAGAGGGGGCGATGGGTGTGCACACTGAAGCTTTCTTT.

This clonotype has a count of ten or more. V is TRBV12-3 or TRBV12-4 and J is TRBJ1-1, with TRBD1 as a possible D gene (6 bases). The CDR3 is 13 amino acids. Trimming left V 3 bases short and J 5 bases short, with 10 bases between. The CDR3 loop is CASSLKGETEAFF. The CDR3 DNA reads TGTGCCAGCAGTTTGAAGGGGGAAACTGAAGCTTTCTTT.

Many counts were recorded for this clonotype. V gene TRBV5-1 combines with J gene TRBJ2-4; D not certain. The germline V gene has CDR1 SGHRS and CDR2 YFSETQ. This CDR3 spans 15 amino acids. Between the trimmed V and J ends, which lost 0 bases and 4 bases, there was a span of 11 bases. The CDR3 reads CASSLGPGLKNIQYF. CDR3 nucleotides: TGCGCCAGCAGCTTGGGCCCGGGCCTTAAAAACATTCAGTACTTC.

This clonotype occurred many times. The CDR3 DNA is TGCAGTGCTCTCCGGACAGGGAGACCCACTGAAGCTTTCTTT. This sequence encodes CSALRTGRPTEAFF. V is TRBV20-1 and J is TRBJ1-1; 8 bases map to TRBD1. V dropped 5 bases and J dropped 4; count of bases not matched to a gene: 9. CDR3 length: 14 amino acids. CDR1 DFQATT and CDR2 SNEGSKA come from the germline V gene (reference sequence).

Ten or more counts support this clonotype. This chain uses TRBV20-1 with TRBJ1-2; 7 bases are shared with TRBD1. V trimming: 0 bases; J trimming: 7 bases; junction bases outside the gene matches: 11. The V gene's germline CDR1 is DFQATT and CDR2 SNEGSKA (reference sequence). The CDR3 is 15 residues long. The CDR3 protein is CSARDGTVSVSGYTF. CDR3 nucleotide sequence: TGCAGTGCTAGAGATGGGACAGTTTCCGTGAGTGGCTACACCTTC.

This clonotype was counted ten times or more. V and J are TRBV6-6 and TRBJ2-6, with 7 bases fitting TRBD1. Germline V gives CDR1 MNHNY, CDR2 SVGAGI (reference sequence). The CDR3 contains 21 residues. The V segment lost 6 bases and the J segment 0 bases; nucleotides outside the gene matches: 20. Here the CDR3 DNA reads TGTGCCAGCAGCATCCGTACTTACAACAGGGGAAAGAGCTCTGGGGCCAACGTCCTGACTTTC. This encodes CASSIRTYNRGKSSGANVLTF.

In this sample, this clonotype turned up many times. The chain is built from TRBV5-1 and TRBJ2-3, with D unclear. Germline CDR1 reads SGHRS; CDR2 reads YFSETQ. Trimming took off 0 bases at V and 2 bases at J, with 4 bases between the two ends. The CDR3 runs to 13 residues. The CDR3 sequence is CASSLDATDTQYF. DNA for the CDR3: TGCGCCAGCAGCTTGGACGCCACAGATACGCAGTATTTT.

At least ten counts were recorded for this clonotype. V usage is TRBV20-1 and J usage is TRBJ2-7, with 8 bases aligning to TRBD1. V shed 6 bases, J shed 2 bases, and the junction held 6 bases outside the gene matches. Germline V gene lookup returns CDR1 DFQATT and CDR2 SNEGSKA (reference sequence). This CDR3 has 13 residues. As DNA, the CDR3 is TGCAGTGCCATTGGACAGGGAACCTACGAGCAGTACTTC. Its translation is CSAIGQGTYEQYF.

This clonotype was counted between two and nine times. A much larger clone differs from this one at a single base, so this may be a read error. V is TRBV7-6 and J is TRBJ2-1; D is uncertain. The length of the CDR3 is 12 residues. Per germline, CDR1 SGHVS and CDR2 FNYEAQ. CDR3 sequence: CDSSLPSGEQFF. The DNA of the CDR3 is TGTGACAGCAGCTTACCCTCGGGCGAGCAGTTCTTC. The full variable domain, completed using reference TRBV7-6 and TRBJ2-1, is GAGVSQSPRYKVTKRGQDVALRCDPISGHVSLYWYRQALGQGPEFLTYFNYEAQQDKSGLPNDRFSAERPEGSISTLTIQRTEQRDSAMYRCDSSLPSGEQFFGPGTRLTVL.

This clonotype was observed at least ten times. The genes are TRBV24-1 and TRBJ2-1; possibly TRBD1 for D (6 bases). Per the germline V gene, CDR1 is KGHDR and CDR2 is SFDVKD. The V end lost 10 bases, the J end lost 6 bases, and 15 bases lay between the germline ends. The CDR3 loop spans 13 amino acids. CDR3 in DNA: TGTGCCACAAACCCCGGACAGACCAATGAGCAGTTCTTC. Encoded protein: CATNPGQTNEQFF.

This clonotype was observed many times. The chain couples TRBV6-5 to TRBJ1-5, with a tentative D call TRBD1 (6 bases). The V and J ends lost 5 bases and 6 bases respectively, with 11 bases between them. Per the germline V gene, CDR1 is MNHEY and CDR2 is SVGAGI. CDR3 size: 13 residues. CDR3 bases: TGTGCCAGCAGTCCCGCAGGGGCTCAGCCCCAGCATTTT. It codes for CASSPAGAQPQHF.

This clonotype was observed at least ten times. The CDR3 loop is CASGSGRYQTDTQYF. CDR3 nucleotide sequence: TGTGCTAGTGGTTCAGGGAGGTATCAAACAGATACGCAGTATTTT. V and J are TRBV12-5 and TRBJ2-3; tentatively, D is TRBD2 (6 bases). V lost 4 bases and J lost 3, with 14 bases in between. The CDR3 loop spans 15 amino acids. Germline values: CDR1 LGHNT, CDR2 FRNRAP.

This clonotype was seen repeatedly, ten times or more. V and J are TRBV12-3 or TRBV12-4 and TRBJ2-1; D not certain. This CDR3 contains 11 residues. Trimming stripped 4 bases from V and 10 bases from J, with 8 bases between. CDR3 nucleotide sequence: TGTGCCAGCAGTTCCCTTACCGAGCAGTTCTTC. Translating gives CASSSLTEQFF.

This clonotype was observed at least ten times. V is TRBV20-1 and J is TRBJ1-2, with unresolved D. The germline CDR1 and CDR2 sequences are DFQATT and SNEGSKA (reference sequence). Trimming removed 0 bases from V and 3 bases from J, with 11 bases in between. There are 14 residues in the CDR3. The CDR3 nucleotides read TGCAGTGCTAGAGAAGACCCCACCGACTATGGCTACACCTTC. Amino acid sequence: CSAREDPTDYGYTF.

In this sample, this clonotype turned up many times. The chain links TRBV10-3 to TRBJ1-5; D remains ambiguous. The CDR3 totals 14 residues. Germline lookup yields CDR1 ENHRY and CDR2 SYGVKD. The V end was cut by 6 bases, the J end by 7 bases, with 16 bases between. For the CDR3, the DNA is TGTGCCATCAGGGACTCCCTAGACAACCAGCCCCAGCATTTT. Amino acid sequence: CAIRDSLDNQPQHF.

This clonotype has a count of ten or more. The rearrangement links TRBV7-9 to TRBJ2-6; D perhaps matches TRBD1 (6 bases). Germline assignment: CDR1 SEHNR and CDR2 FQNEAQ (reference sequence). The V and J ends lost 2 bases and 3 bases respectively, with 11 bases between them. The CDR3 consists of 16 residues. As DNA, the CDR3 is TGTGCCAGCAGCTTAAAGCCAGGGGTTGGGGCCAACGTCCTGACTTTC. Translated: CASSLKPGVGANVLTF.

The gene calls are TRBV30 and TRBJ1-1; unclear D gene. The germline V gene encodes CDR1 GTSNPN and CDR2 SVGIG (reference sequence). Trimming removed 4 bases from V and 5 bases from J, with 11 bases in between. The CDR3 contains 12 residues. DNA of the CDR3: TGTGCCTGGACCCCGTTAGGGACTGAAGCTTTCTTT. Protein sequence: CAWTPLGTEAFF.

This clonotype was detected many times. The gene calls are TRBV12-3 or TRBV12-4 and TRBJ1-6; possible D gene TRBD1, 6 bases. V lost 7 bases and J lost 14, with 18 bases in between. CDR3 length: 13 amino acids. The CDR3 coding sequence is TGTGCCAGCAACATCAGGGGACCCGAGGCCCTCCACTTT. It yields the protein CASNIRGPEALHF.

This clonotype was counted at least ten times. This rearrangement joins TRBV5-5 to TRBJ1-1; D unresolved. CDR1 SGHKS and CDR2 YYEKEE come from the germline V gene (reference sequence). This CDR3 has 14 amino acids. The V and J ends lost 7 bases and 4 bases respectively, with 17 bases between them. The CDR3 DNA follows: TGTGCCAGCCAAATAGCCTCAGCTCCCACTGAAGCTTTCTTT. It codes for CASQIASAPTEAFF.

This chain joins TRBV12-3 or TRBV12-4 and TRBJ1-1; 8 nucleotides line up with TRBD1. V lost 5 bases to trimming and J lost 3 bases; unmatched junction nucleotides: 5. The CDR3 sequence is 14 residues long. The CDR3 here is CASSRQGTHTEAFF. The CDR3 DNA reads TGTGCCAGCAGTCGACAGGGGACGCACACTGAAGCTTTCTTT.

This clonotype has at least ten counts. This chain connects TRBV20-1 to TRBJ2-3; D is possibly TRBD2 (5 bases). Germline CDR1 is DFQATT and CDR2 is SNEGSKA (reference sequence). V was trimmed by 5 bases and J by 5 bases, leaving 8 bases between them. The CDR3 spans 11 residues. The CDR3 protein is CSARLKDTQYF. As DNA, the CDR3 is TGCAGTGCTCGACTAAAAGATACGCAGTATTTT.

This clonotype was observed at least ten times. The V call is TRBV5-1, the J call TRBJ2-3; D is unresolved. The CDR3 sequence is 13 residues long. Germline CDR1 is SGHRS and CDR2 is YFSETQ. V was clipped by 0 bases and J by 8 bases, with 10 bases between them. CDR3 in amino acids: CASSLVAVGTQYF. The CDR3 DNA sequence: TGCGCCAGCAGCTTGGTCGCAGTAGGTACGCAGTATTTT.